The T cell receptor (beta chain) described here comes from a study of molecular identifiers for immune sequencing clone quantification. About the research overall: In replicates, RNA taken from roughly 18,000 or 92,000 naive CD8 cells was divided five ways, and four portions underwent sequencing. The study's findings and limits: Spiked Jurkat TCR RNA from one cell was reportedly detectable among about 1 million naive cells.

Methods described previously, with TCR primers listed, were used for bulk TCR libraries. TCRdb re-called the PCR reads with MiXCR, one entry per CDR3 protein. The table includes 490,000 or so distinct CDR3 sequences, roughly 24% detected once. CDR1 and CDR2 (germline): LNHDA, SQIVND (reference sequence). Trimming removed 3 bases from V and 2 bases from J, with 11 bases in between. This CDR3 contains 15 residues. Comment on this clonotype: Its antigen is not known.

Sorted inputs of roughly 17,000 to 1,100,000 cells, with 10%, 30% or 50% RNA, yielded naive CD8 libraries. This clonotype originated in a human donor in good health. Some libraries in this study had Jurkat cell RNA spiked in. The sequencing input was naive CD8+ T cells from blood, with Jurkat cell RNA spiked in. The sample's subset: FACS-sorted CD8+CD4-CCR7+CD45RA+ naive T cells. This chain connects TRBV19 to TRBJ2-1; D is undetermined. The CDR3 region has the DNA TGTGCCAGTAGTATCTTAAGCGCTGCCTACAATGAGCAGTTCTTC. It translates to CASSILSAAYNEQFF.